This passage covers 8 T cell receptor beta chains from one sample sequenced in a study of cytomegalovirus exposure and HLA in healthy donors (dated by TCRdb to 2016 to 2017). Receptor libraries were prepared by the immunoSEQ multiplex PCR assay. The multiplex PCR relied on a mix of 60 forward primers for TCR Vbeta segments and 13 reverse primers for TCR Jbeta segments. TCRdb limited this immuneACCESS table to in-frame rearrangements with V and J called. A share of clones is missing; checked studies link under half to unresolved V genes, and the rest is unexplained. The sample table contains 130,000 or so clones; only one count was recorded for about four fifths of them. The ten largest account for around 1.3% of the sample. The sequenced sample was PBMCs. These receptors were obtained from a woman between 40 and 50 years old in good health and CMV-seronegative.

This rearrangement joins TRBV7-6 to TRBJ1-2, with 7 nucleotides matching TRBD1. The CDR3 length is 16 residues. Germline assignment: CDR1 SGHVS and CDR2 FNYEAQ. V lost 5 bases to trimming and J lost 4 bases; unmatched junction nucleotides: 13. CDR3 DNA: TGTGCCAGCAGCGGTTCGACAGGGAGTGTTGGCTATGGCTACACCTTC. Protein product: CASSGSTGSVGYGYTF.

The genes are TRBV7-3 and TRBJ1-1; 9 bases align to TRBD1. CDR3 length equals 14 residues. Germline values: CDR1 SGHTA, CDR2 FQGTGA. V was pared by 5 bases and J by 2 bases, with 3 bases of the junction left unmatched. CDR3 DNA: TGTGCCAGCAGCCGACAGGGGGGAAACACTGAAGCTTTCTTT. This sequence encodes CASSRQGGNTEAFF.

As concerns this clone: A read error may produce the germline difference seen at one junction end. The V gene is TRBV5-1, the J gene TRBJ1-2; possible D gene TRBD1, 5 bases. This CDR3 comprises 14 residues. Germline values: CDR1 SGHRS, CDR2 YFSETQ. The CDR3 spells CASSLDRPGYGYPF. CDR3 sequence (DNA): TGCGCCAGCAGCTTGGACAGGCCTGGCTATGGCTACCCCTTC.

This clone appeared a few times. The J gene is TRBJ1-2, the V gene TRBV30, with D perhaps TRBD1 (5 bases). The germline CDR1 and CDR2 sequences are GTSNPN and SVGIG (reference sequence). V gave up 0 bases and J gave up 11 bases, with 19 bases separating them. The CDR3 is 14 amino acids. CDR3 amino acids: CAWSVRSRALGYTF. The DNA for the CDR3 is TGTGCCTGGAGTGTACGATCCAGGGCGCTGGGGTACACCTTC.

The gene calls are TRBV2 and TRBJ2-5, with 10 bases fitting TRBD2. The trim removed 6 bases at V and 5 bases at J, leaving 15 bases unmatched. The CDR3 length is 17 residues. Germline V gene sequence: CDR1 SNHLY, CDR2 FYNNEI. The CDR3 nucleotides are TGTGCCAGCAGGCCGCCTCGACTAGCGGGTATTTACGAGACCCAGTACTTC. The encoded protein is CASRPPRLAGIYETQYF. Using reference TRBV2 and TRBJ2-5 for the parts outside the CDR3, the full variable domain is EPEVTQTPSHQVTQMGQEVILRCVPISNHLYFYWYRQILGQKVEFLVSFYNNEISEKSEIFDDQFSVERPDGSNFTLKIRSTKLEDSAMYFCASRPPRLAGIYETQYFGPGTRLLVL.

V is TRBV5-1 and J is TRBJ1-3; D not resolved. This CDR3 contains 15 residues. V lost 3 bases to trimming and J lost 4 bases, with 14 bases between them. Germline V lookup: CDR1 SGHRS, CDR2 YFSETQ. CDR3 DNA sequence: TGCGCCAGCAGCTCCGGTAGTTTGCCAGGAAACACCATATATTTT. Translating it yields CASSSGSLPGNTIYF.

In its sample, this clone was seen a few times. The chain combines TRBV7-7 with TRBJ2-5; possibly TRBD2 for D (5 bases). This CDR3 comprises 15 residues. The V and J ends lost 5 bases and 2 bases respectively, with 15 bases between them. Germline V gene sequence: CDR1 SSHAT, CDR2 FNYEAQ (reference sequence). In DNA form, the CDR3 reads TGTGCCAGCAGCAGAACTCCTAGAGGGCAAGAGACCCAGTACTTC. Its protein is CASSRTPRGQETQYF.

This clone was observed once. The chain employs TRBV19 and TRBJ2-7, with 8 bases that match TRBD2. Germline V CDR1 and CDR2: LNHDA, SQIVND (reference sequence). This CDR3 is built from 17 residues. The V and J ends lost 1 base and 0 bases, in that order; junction bases with no gene match: 8. The CDR3 spells CASSIGGSGTSSYEQYF. As DNA, the CDR3 is TGTGCCAGTAGTATAGGGGGTAGCGGGACCAGCTCCTACGAGCAGTACTTC.